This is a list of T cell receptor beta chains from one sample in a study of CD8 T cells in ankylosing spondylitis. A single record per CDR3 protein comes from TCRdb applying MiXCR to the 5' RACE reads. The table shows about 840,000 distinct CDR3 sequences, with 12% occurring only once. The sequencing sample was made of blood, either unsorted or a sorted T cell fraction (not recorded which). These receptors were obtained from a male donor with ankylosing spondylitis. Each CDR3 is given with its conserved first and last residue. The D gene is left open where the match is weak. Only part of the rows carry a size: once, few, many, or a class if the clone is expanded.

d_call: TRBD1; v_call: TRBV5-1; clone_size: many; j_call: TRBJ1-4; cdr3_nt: TGCGCCAGCAGCCCTGGGACAGGTAGAGGCGAAAAACTGTTTTTT; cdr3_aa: CASSPGTGRGEKLFF
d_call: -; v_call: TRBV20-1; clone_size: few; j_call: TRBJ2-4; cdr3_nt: TGCAGTGCCACTCGTGGGAGTGCCAAAAACATTCAGTACTTC; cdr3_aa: CSATRGSAKNIQYF
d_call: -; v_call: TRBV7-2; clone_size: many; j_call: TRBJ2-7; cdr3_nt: TGTGCCAGCAGCTTAGTCCCGGGATCCTCCTACGAGCAGTACTTC; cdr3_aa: CASSLVPGSSYEQYF
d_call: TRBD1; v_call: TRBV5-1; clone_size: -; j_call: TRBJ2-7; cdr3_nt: TGCGCCAGCAGCTATGGACAGGCATCACCGTCCTACGAGCAGTACTTC; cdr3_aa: CASSYGQASPSYEQYF
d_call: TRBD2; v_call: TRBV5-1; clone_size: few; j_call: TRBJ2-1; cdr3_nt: TGCGCCAGCAGCGGCCTGGGACTAGCGGGAGTCAATGAGCAGTTCTTC; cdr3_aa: CASSGLGLAGVNEQFF
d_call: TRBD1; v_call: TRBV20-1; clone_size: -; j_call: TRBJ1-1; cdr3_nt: TGCAGTGCTAGTCGACAGGGGACGGCGGCTTTCTTT; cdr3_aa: CSASRQGTAAFF
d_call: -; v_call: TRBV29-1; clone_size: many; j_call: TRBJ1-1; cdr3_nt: TGCAGCGTCTTTAGGGTAATGAACACTGAAGCTTTCTTT; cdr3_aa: CSVFRVMNTEAFF
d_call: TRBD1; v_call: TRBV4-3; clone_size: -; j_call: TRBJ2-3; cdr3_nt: TGCGCCAGCAGCCACCAGATAGACAGGGTCGGCACAGATACGCAGTATTTT; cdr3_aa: CASSHQIDRVGTDTQYF
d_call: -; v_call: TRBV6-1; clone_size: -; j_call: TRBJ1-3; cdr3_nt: TGTGCCAGCAGGGCGGGGGCTAGGGTAAACACCATATATTTT; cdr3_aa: CASRAGARVNTIYF
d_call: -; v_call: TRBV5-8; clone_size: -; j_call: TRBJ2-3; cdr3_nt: TGTGCCAGCAGCTTGGCGGGCCGACCGGCGGGTACGCAGTATTTT; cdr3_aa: CASSLAGRPAGTQYF
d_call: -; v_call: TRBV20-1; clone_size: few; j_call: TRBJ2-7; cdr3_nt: TGCAGTGCTAGAGTCCGGAGGGTTCCCTACGAGCAGTACTTC; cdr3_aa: CSARVRRVPYEQYF
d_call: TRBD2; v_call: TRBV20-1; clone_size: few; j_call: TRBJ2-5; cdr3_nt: TGCAGTGCCTATAGGGGTAGCGGGAGCCAAGAGACCCAGTACTTC; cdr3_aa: CSAYRGSGSQETQYF
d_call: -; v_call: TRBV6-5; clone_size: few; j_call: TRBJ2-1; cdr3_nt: TGTGCCAGCAGTTACAGGAACCGTTCTAGTAGTGAGCAGTTCTTC; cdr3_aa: CASSYRNRSSSEQFF
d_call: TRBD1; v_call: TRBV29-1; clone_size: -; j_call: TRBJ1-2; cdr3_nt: TGCAGCGAGACTACCCCAGGGGGCGCTGAGTCTGGCTACACCTTC; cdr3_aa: CSETTPGGAESGYTF
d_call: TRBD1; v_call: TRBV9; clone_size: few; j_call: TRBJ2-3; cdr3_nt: TGTGCCAGCAGCCAGACAGGGGGAGGTTGGACAGATACGCAGTATTTT; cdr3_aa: CASSQTGGGWTDTQYF
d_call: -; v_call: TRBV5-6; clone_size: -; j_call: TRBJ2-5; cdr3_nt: TGTGCCAGCAGCAACAGGGTGTTAGGTCTAGGGACCCAGTACTTC; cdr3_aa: CASSNRVLGLGTQYF
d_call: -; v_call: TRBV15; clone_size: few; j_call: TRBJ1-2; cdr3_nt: TGTGCCACCAGCAGCAAATCTAACTATGGCTACACCTTC; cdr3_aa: CATSSKSNYGYTF
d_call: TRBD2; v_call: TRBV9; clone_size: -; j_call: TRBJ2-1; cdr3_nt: TGTGCCAGCAGCATGACTAGCGGCTCCTACAATGAGCAGTTCTTC; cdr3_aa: CASSMTSGSYNEQFF
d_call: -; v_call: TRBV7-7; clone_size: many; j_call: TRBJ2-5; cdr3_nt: TGTGCTAGCAGCTTAGGGGACGGCCATGGAGAGACCCAGTACTTC; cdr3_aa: CASSLGDGHGETQYF
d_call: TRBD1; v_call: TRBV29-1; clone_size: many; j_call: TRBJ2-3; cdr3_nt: TGCAGCGTTGACGAGGGGGCGACAGATACGCAGTATTTT; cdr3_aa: CSVDEGATDTQYF
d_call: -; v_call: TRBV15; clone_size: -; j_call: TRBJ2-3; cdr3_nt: TGTGCCACCAGCAGAGGGGTCCGATCAGGGGATAGCACAGATACGCAGTATTTT; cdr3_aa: CATSRGVRSGDSTDTQYF
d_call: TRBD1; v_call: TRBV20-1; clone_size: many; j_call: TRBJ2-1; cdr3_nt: TGCAGTGCCTGGACAGGCCACAATGAGCAGTTCTTC; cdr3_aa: CSAWTGHNEQFF
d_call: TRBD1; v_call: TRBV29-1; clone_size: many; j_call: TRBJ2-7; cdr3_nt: TGCAGCGTCTTTGGACAGGGGTTGAGGCAGCAGTACTTC; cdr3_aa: CSVFGQGLRQQYF
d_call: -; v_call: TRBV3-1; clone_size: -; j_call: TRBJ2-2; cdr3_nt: TGTGCCAGCACAGCTCAGGGGAGCGCCGGGGAGCTGTTTTTT; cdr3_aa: CASTAQGSAGELFF
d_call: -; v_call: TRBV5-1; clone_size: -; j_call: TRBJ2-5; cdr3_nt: TGCGCCAGCAGCGTGGGGGAACTGAGAGAGACCCAGTACTTC; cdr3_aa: CASSVGELRETQYF
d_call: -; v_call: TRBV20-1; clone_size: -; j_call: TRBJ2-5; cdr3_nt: TGCAGTGCTACCAACTTCAGGGGATCGGGGGAGACCCAGTACTTC; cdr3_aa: CSATNFRGSGETQYF
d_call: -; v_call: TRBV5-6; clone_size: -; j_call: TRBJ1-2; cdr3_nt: TGTGCCAGCAGCTTGACTATAACCTATGGCTACACCTTC; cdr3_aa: CASSLTITYGYTF